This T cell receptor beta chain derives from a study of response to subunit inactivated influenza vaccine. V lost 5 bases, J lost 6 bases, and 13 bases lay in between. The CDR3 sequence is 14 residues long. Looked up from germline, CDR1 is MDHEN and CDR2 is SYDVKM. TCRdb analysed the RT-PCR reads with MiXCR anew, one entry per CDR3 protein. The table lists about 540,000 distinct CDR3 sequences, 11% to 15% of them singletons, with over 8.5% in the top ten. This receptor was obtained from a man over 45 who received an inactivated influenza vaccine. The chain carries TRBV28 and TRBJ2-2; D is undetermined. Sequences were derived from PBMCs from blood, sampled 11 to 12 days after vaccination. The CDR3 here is CASSPAGLAGELFF. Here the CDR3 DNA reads TGTGCCAGCAGTCCAGCCGGGCTCGCCGGGGAGCTGTTTTTT.